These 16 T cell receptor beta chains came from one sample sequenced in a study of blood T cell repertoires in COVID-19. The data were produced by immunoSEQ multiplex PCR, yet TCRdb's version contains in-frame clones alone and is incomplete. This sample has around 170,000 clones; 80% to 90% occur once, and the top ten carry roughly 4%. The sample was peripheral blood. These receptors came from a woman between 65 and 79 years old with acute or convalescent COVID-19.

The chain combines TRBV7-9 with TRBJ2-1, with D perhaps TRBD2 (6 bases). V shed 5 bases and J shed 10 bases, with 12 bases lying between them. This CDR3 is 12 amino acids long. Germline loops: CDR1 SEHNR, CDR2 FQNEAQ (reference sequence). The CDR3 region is CASSAGTGEQFF. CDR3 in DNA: TGTGCCAGCAGCGCCGGGACTGGGGAGCAGTTCTTC.

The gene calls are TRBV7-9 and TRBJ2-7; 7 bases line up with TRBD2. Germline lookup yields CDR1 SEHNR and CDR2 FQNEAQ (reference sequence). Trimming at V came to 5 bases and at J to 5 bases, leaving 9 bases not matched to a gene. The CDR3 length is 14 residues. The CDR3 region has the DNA TGTGCCAGCAGCCTACGGGGGGTCCTTGACGAGCAGTACTTC. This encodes CASSLRGVLDEQYF.

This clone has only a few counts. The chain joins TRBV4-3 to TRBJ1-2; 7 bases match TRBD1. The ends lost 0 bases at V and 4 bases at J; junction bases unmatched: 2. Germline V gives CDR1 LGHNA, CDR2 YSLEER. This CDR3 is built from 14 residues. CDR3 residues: CASSQDWTGYGYTF. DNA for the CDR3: TGCGCCAGCAGCCAAGACTGGACAGGCTATGGCTACACCTTC.

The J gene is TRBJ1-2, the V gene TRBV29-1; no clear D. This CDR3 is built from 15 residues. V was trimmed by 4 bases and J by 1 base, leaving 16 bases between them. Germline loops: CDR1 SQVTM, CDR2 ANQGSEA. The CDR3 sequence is CSVGWGADVNYGYTF. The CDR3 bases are TGCAGCGTTGGTTGGGGAGCGGACGTTAACTATGGCTACACCTTC.

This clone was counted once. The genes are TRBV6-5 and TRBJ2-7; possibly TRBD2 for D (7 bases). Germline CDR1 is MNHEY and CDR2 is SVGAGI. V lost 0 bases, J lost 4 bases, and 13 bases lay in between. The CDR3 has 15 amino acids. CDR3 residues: CASSYSAAGAYEQYF. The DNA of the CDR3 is TGTGCCAGCAGTTACTCAGCGGCGGGGGCATACGAGCAGTACTTC.

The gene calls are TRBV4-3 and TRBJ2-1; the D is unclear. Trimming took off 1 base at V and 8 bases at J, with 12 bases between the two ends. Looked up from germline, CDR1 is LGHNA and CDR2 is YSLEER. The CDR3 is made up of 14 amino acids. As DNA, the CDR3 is TGCGCCAGCAGCCAAGTTATCAGGATTGATGAGCAGTTCTTC. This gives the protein CASSQVIRIDEQFF.

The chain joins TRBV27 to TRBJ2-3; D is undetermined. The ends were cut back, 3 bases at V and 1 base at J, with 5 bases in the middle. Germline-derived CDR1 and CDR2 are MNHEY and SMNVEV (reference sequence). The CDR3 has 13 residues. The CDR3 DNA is TGTGCCAGCAGTTTCACACGCACAGATACGCAGTATTTT. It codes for CASSFTRTDTQYF.

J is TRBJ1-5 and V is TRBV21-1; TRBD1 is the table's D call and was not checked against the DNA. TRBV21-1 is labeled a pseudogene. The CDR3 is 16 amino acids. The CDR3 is CASSKVDRVEGQPQHF. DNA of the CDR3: TGTGCCAGCAGCAAAGTTGACAGGGTCGAGGGTCAGCCCCAGCATTTT.

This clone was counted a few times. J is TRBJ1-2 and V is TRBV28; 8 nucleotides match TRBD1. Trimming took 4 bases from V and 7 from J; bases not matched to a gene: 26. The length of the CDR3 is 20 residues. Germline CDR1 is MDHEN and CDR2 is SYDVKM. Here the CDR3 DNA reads TGTGCCAGCAGTTCCCTAAAGAATACCAACACTTCTACAGGGGGAAGTGGCTACACCTTC. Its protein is CASSSLKNTNTSTGGSGYTF.

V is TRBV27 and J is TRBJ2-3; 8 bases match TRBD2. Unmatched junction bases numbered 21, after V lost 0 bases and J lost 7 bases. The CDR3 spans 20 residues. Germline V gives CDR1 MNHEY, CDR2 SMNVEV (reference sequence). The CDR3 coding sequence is TGTGCCAGCAGTTTATCGCCTATCCCCACGGGGGGGGGCGGACTTTATACGCAGTATTTT. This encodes CASSLSPIPTGGGGLYTQYF.

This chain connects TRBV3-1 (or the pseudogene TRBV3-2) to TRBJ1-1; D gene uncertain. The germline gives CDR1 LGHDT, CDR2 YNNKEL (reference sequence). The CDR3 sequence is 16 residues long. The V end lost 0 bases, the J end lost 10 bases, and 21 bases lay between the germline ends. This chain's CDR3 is CASSQDGHSRTLGAFF. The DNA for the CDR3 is TGTGCCAGCAGCCAAGATGGCCACAGCCGAACGCTTGGAGCTTTCTTT.

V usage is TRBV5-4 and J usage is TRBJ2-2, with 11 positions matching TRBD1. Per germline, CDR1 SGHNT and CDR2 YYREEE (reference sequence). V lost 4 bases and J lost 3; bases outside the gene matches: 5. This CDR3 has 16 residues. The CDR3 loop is CASSLPGQGDTGELFF. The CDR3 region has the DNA TGTGCCAGCAGCCTACCGGGACAGGGGGACACCGGGGAGCTGTTTTTT. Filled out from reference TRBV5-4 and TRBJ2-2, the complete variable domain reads ETGVTQSPTHLIKTRGQQVTLRCSSQSGHNTVSWYQQALGQGPQFIFQYYREEENGRGNFPPRFSGLQFPNYSSELNVNALELDDSALYLCASSLPGQGDTGELFFGEGSRLTVL.

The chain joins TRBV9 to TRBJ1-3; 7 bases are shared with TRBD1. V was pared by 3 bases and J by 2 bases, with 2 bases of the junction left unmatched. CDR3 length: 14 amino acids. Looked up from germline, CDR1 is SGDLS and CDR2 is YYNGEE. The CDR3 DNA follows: TGTGCCAGCAGCGCAGGGACAGCTGGAAACACCATATATTTT. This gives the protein CASSAGTAGNTIYF.

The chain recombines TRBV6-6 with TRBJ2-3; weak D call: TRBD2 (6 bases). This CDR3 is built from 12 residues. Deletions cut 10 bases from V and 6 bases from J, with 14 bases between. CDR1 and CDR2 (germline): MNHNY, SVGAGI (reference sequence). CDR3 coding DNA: TGTGCCACCCATCCGGGGGTGGATACGCAGTATTTT. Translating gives CATHPGVDTQYF.

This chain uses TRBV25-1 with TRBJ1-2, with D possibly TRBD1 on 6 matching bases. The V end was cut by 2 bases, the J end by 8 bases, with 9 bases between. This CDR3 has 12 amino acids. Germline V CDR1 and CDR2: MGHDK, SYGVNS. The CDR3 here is CASSEGGRGYTF. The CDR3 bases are TGTGCCAGCAGTGAAGGGGGCAGGGGCTACACCTTC.

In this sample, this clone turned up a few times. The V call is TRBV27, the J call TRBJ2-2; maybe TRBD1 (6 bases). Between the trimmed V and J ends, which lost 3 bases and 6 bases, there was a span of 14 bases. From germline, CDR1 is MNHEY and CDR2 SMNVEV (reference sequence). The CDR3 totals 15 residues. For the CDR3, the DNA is TGTGCCAGCAGTTTCGGGACAAAGGGGGCCGGGGAGCTGTTTTTT. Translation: CASSFGTKGAGELFF.